These T cell receptor beta chains were read from a single sample in a study of response to subunit inactivated influenza vaccine. TCRdb re-derived calls from the RT-PCR reads in MiXCR, one entry per CDR3 protein. The sample has about 500,000 distinct CDR3 sequences; about 17% are singletons. The specimen comprised CD4+ T cells sorted from PBMCs, sampled roughly 24 months after vaccination. These receptors were obtained from a man between 50 and 75 years old who received an inactivated influenza vaccine. CDR3s include the opening cysteine and the closing phenylalanine or tryptophan. The D gene is left open where the match is weak. Clone sizes are given selectively: once, few, many, or a class where the clone is expanded.

clone_size	v_call	j_call	d_call	cdr3_aa	cdr3_nt
few	TRBV24-1	TRBJ1-5	-	CATSDSGGTQHF	TGTGCCACCAGTGATTCCGGAGGGACCCAGCATTTT
many	TRBV29-1	TRBJ2-7	-	CSVEDYEQYF	TGCAGCGTTGAAGATTACGAGCAGTACTTC
-	TRBV7-2	TRBJ2-3	-	CASSFGSRGADTQYF	TGTGCCAGCAGCTTCGGGAGTAGAGGGGCAGATACGCAGTATTTT
-	TRBV6-2/TRBV6-3	TRBJ2-2	TRBD1	CASRRRTGGTGELFF	TGTGCCAGCAGACGACGGACAGGGGGCACCGGGGAGCTGTTTTTT
few	TRBV18	TRBJ2-3	-	CASSPRPSNTDTQYF	TGTGCCAGCTCACCACGGCCTAGCAACACAGATACGCAGTATTTT
many	TRBV6-1	TRBJ2-3	-	CASSAPNRPDTQYF	TGTGCCAGCAGCGCTCCCAACCGGCCAGATACGCAGTATTTT
-	TRBV24-1	TRBJ2-5	TRBD1	CATSVTLTGDDETQYF	TGTGCCACCAGTGTCACTCTAACAGGGGATGATGAGACCCAGTACTTC
-	TRBV7-2	TRBJ2-1	TRBD1	CASRRNRDRALEQFF	TGTGCCAGCAGGAGAAACCGGGACAGGGCATTGGAGCAGTTCTTC
few	TRBV7-9	TRBJ2-5	-	CASSSDPERETQYF	TGTGCCAGCAGCTCGGACCCGGAACGAGAGACCCAGTACTTC
few	TRBV20-1	TRBJ2-6	TRBD1	CSAQGQTTSGANVLTF	TGCAGTGCCCAGGGACAGACTACCTCTGGGGCCAACGTCCTGACTTTC
-	TRBV9	TRBJ2-1	-	CASSVSGEQFF	TGTGCCAGCAGCGTATCGGGTGAGCAGTTCTTC
-	TRBV11-1	TRBJ1-4	TRBD1	CASSLGATGGIRTNEKLFF	TGTGCCAGCAGCTTAGGTGCGACAGGGGGCATCCGAACTAATGAAAAACTGTTTTTT
few	TRBV6-5	TRBJ2-2	TRBD2	CASSYSGGTGELFF	TGTGCCAGCAGTTATTCGGGAGGAACCGGGGAGCTGTTTTTT
-	TRBV28	TRBJ2-3	-	CATGRAGDTQYF	TGTGCCACAGGCCGGGCAGGAGATACGCAGTATTTT
few	TRBV6-1	TRBJ1-6	-	CASSERAGNSPLHF	TGTGCCAGCAGTGAACGAGCAGGCAATTCACCCCTCCACTTT
few	TRBV6-5	TRBJ1-6	-	CASSYGVGSYNSPLHF	TGTGCCAGCAGTTACGGGGTTGGGTCCTATAATTCACCCCTCCACTTT
few	TRBV7-6	TRBJ2-1	-	CASSLWESSYNEQFF	TGTGCCAGCAGCTTATGGGAGTCCTCCTACAATGAGCAGTTCTTC
-	TRBV7-3	TRBJ2-2	TRBD2	CASSLFAGTSGRKNTGELFF	TGTGCCAGCAGCCTCTTCGCCGGGACTAGCGGGAGGAAGAACACCGGGGAGCTGTTTTTT